This TCR beta chain appears in the sequencing data of a study of cytomegalovirus exposure and HLA in healthy donors. Study observations and caveats: A previous analysis found most TCR beta V segments productive roughly 87% or roughly 30% of the time. Some public TCRs appeared in many individuals, while most sequences were rare. The authors listed roughly 150 TCR beta chains as cytomegalovirus-associated. In a later analysis, TCR beta V- and J-gene trimming showed a link to a missense DCLRE1C variant.

Primers: 60 Vbeta forward and 13 Jbeta reverse. Repertoires were generated with immunoSEQ multiplex PCR, while TCRdb's copy carries only in-frame clones and drops some. The sample gives about 120,000 clones, about four fifths of which show up once; 1.5% is in the top ten. This clone was found once. The antigen is not known. Germline values: CDR1 MNHEY, CDR2 SVGAGI. This CDR3 spans 12 amino acids. Trimming removed 5 bases from V and 8 bases from J, with 12 bases in between. This TCR was recovered from a woman under 30 in good health and CMV-seronegative. Sequencing input: PBMCs. The chain couples TRBV6-5 to TRBJ1-2, with D maybe TRBD1 (6 bases). CDR3 amino acids: CASSTGLEGYTF. DNA for the CDR3: TGTGCCAGCAGTACAGGGCTGGAGGGCTACACCTTC.